Below are 20 T cell receptor beta chains sequenced from a single sample in a study of blood T cell repertoires in COVID-19. Clones were read by immunoSEQ multiplex PCR, and TCRdb kept only the in-frame ones, dropping some. The data hold 150,000 or so clones, with about 90% observed a single time. Sample: peripheral blood. The origin of the receptors is a man between 50 and 59 years old with acute or convalescent COVID-19.

This clone appeared a single time. The J gene is TRBJ1-3, the V gene TRBV28, with D perhaps TRBD1 (5 bases). CDR3 length equals 16 residues. V dropped 4 bases and J dropped 0 bases, with 13 bases sitting between them. Per the germline V gene, CDR1 is MDHEN and CDR2 is SYDVKM. For the CDR3, the DNA is TGTGCCAGCAGTTCGTTTACAGGACACTCTGGAAACACCATATATTTT. It is translated as CASSSFTGHSGNTIYF. The complete variable domain, with remaining parts taken from reference TRBV28 and TRBJ1-3, reads DVKVTQSSRYLVKRTGEKVFLECVQDMDHENMFWYRQDPGLGLRLIYFSYDVKMKEKGDIPEGYSVSREKKERFSLILESASTNQTSMYLCASSSFTGHSGNTIYFGEGSWLTVV.

The chain joins TRBV6-6 to TRBJ1-6, with D possibly TRBD1 on 5 matching bases. The CDR3 is made up of 13 amino acids. The germline V gene encodes CDR1 MNHNY and CDR2 SVGAGI (reference sequence). Between the trimmed V and J ends, which lost 8 bases and 8 bases, there was a span of 13 bases. The CDR3 DNA is TGTGCCAGCTCGGGCAGGGAGGATTCACCCCTCCACTTT. As protein: CASSGREDSPLHF.

The chain recombines TRBV7-9 with TRBJ1-5; perhaps TRBD1 as D (6 bases). This CDR3 region has 19 residues. V was trimmed by 5 bases and J by 0 bases, leaving 23 bases between them. Per germline, CDR1 SEHNR and CDR2 FQNEAQ (reference sequence). The CDR3 DNA is TGTGCCAGCAGCGCCGACTACAGGGAGGGGGACTATAGCAATCAGCCCCAGCATTTT. Amino acid sequence: CASSADYREGDYSNQPQHF.

V usage is TRBV6-6 and J usage is TRBJ2-7; TRBD1 is a possible D gene (6 bases). Per the germline V gene, CDR1 is MNHNY and CDR2 is SVGAGI (reference sequence). The CDR3 is 14 amino acids. Trimming cost V 7 bases and J 3 bases, with 16 bases left between them. The CDR3 loop reads CASNRDRYLYEQYV. In DNA, the CDR3 is TGTGCCAGCAATAGAGACAGGTACCTCTACGAGCAGTACGTC.

This clone was counted once. This chain joins TRBV30 and TRBJ2-1, with TRBD2 identical over 7 bases. This CDR3 region has 15 residues. The trim removed 0 bases at V and 6 bases at J, leaving 8 bases unmatched. The germline gives CDR1 GTSNPN, CDR2 SVGIG (reference sequence). CDR3 sequence reads: CAWSVLSSGSNEQFF. CDR3 nucleotide sequence: TGTGCCTGGAGTGTTTTGTCTAGCGGCTCCAATGAGCAGTTCTTC.

The chain has TRBV7-2 and TRBJ2-7; 7 nucleotides line up with TRBD2. V shed 5 bases and J 1 base; nucleotides not matched to a gene: 8. The CDR3 is 15 amino acids. Germline CDR1 SGHTA, CDR2 FQGNSA. The CDR3 DNA sequence: TGTGCCAGCAGCCTAAGCGGGACGGATTCCTACGAGCAGTACTTC. It yields the protein CASSLSGTDSYEQYF. The full variable domain, in which reference TRBV7-2 and TRBJ2-7 provide the parts outside the CDR3, is GAGVSQSPSNKVTEKGKDVELRCDPISGHTALYWYRQSLGQGLEFLIYFQGNSAPDKSGLPSDRFSAERTGGSVSTLTIQRTQQEDSAVYLCASSLSGTDSYEQYFGPGTRLTVT.

V is TRBV24-1 and J is TRBJ2-1, with D possibly TRBD2 on 5 matching bases. The V gene lost 1 base and the J gene lost 0 bases, with 9 bases spanning the gap. This CDR3 contains 16 residues. Germline CDR1 and CDR2: KGHDR and SFDVKD. The CDR3 region is CATSDFLANSYNEQFF. In nucleotides, the CDR3 is TGTGCCACCAGTGATTTCCTAGCCAACTCCTACAATGAGCAGTTCTTC.

This rearrangement joins TRBV11-2 to TRBJ2-5; 11 nucleotides match TRBD1. This CDR3 contains 15 residues. The V gene end was trimmed by 2 bases and the J gene end by 5 bases; junction bases not matched to a gene: 4. Germline assignment: CDR1 SGHAT and CDR2 FQNNGV. The CDR3 here is CASSLRTGGAETQYF. CDR3 in DNA: TGTGCCAGCAGCTTAAGGACAGGGGGCGCCGAGACCCAGTACTTC.

The chain couples TRBV3-1 (or the pseudogene TRBV3-2) to TRBJ2-7, with a tentative D call TRBD1 (5 bases). V lost 0 bases, J lost 0 bases, and 6 bases lay in between. CDR3 size: 14 residues. Germline CDR1 LGHDT, CDR2 YNNKEL (reference sequence). In nucleotides, the CDR3 is TGTGCCAGCAGCCAAGATAGGGGCTCCTACGAGCAGTACTTC. Translated: CASSQDRGSYEQYF.

CDR3 in amino acids: CASSDRPGAREKLFF. CDR3 nucleotides: TGTGCCAGCAGCGATCGCCCGGGAGCTAGGGAAAAACTGTTTTTT. V gene TRBV4-2 combines with J gene TRBJ1-4; D unclear. Trimming left V 5 bases short and J 8 bases short, with 18 bases between. The CDR3 is 15 amino acids. In germline, CDR1 is LGHNA, CDR2 YNFKEQ.

The gene calls are TRBV6-5 and TRBJ1-5; D unclear. Trimming pared 7 bases from V and 2 bases from J, leaving 12 bases between. The CDR3 totals 14 residues. Germline V gene data show CDR1 as MNHEY and CDR2 as SVGAGI. This CDR3 reads CASNPGVGNQPQHF. The DNA of the CDR3 is TGTGCCAGCAACCCGGGAGTAGGCAATCAGCCCCAGCATTTT.

The chain recombines TRBV4-1 with TRBJ1-1; unclear D gene. Germline loops: CDR1 MGHRA, CDR2 YSYEKL. The CDR3 covers 15 residues. The germline V and J ends were trimmed by 5 bases and 3 bases, with 16 bases remaining between them. The CDR3 sequence: CASSLSTSVYTEAFF. CDR3 sequence (DNA): TGCGCCAGCAGCTTATCGACCAGCGTGTACACTGAAGCTTTCTTT.

The chain combines TRBV11-3 with TRBJ2-4; tentatively, D is TRBD2 (5 bases). CDR3 size: 15 residues. CDR1 and CDR2 from the germline V gene are SGHNT and YENEEA. V was trimmed by 5 bases and J by 6 bases, leaving 17 bases between them. CDR3 nucleotides: TGTGCCAGCAGCCCCGGAGGTCTGTTAGGAAACATTCAGTACTTC. Its translation is CASSPGGLLGNIQYF.

The rearrangement uses TRBV24-1 and TRBJ2-1; TRBD1 might be the D (6 bases). The germline V gene encodes CDR1 KGHDR and CDR2 SFDVKD. The V gene lost 4 bases and the J gene lost 3 bases, with 9 bases spanning the gap. The CDR3 is 14 amino acids. CDR3 in amino acids: CATSDRTDYNEQFF. The DNA for the CDR3 is TGTGCCACCAGTGACCGGACAGACTACAATGAGCAGTTCTTC.

The chain has TRBV6-5 and TRBJ1-4, with D perhaps matching TRBD1 (5 bases). CDR1 is MNHEY, CDR2 SVGAGI, per germline. The V end was cut by 2 bases, the J end by 7 bases, with 17 bases between. The CDR3 totals 16 residues. CDR3 nucleotides: TGTGCCAGCAGTTACGAAGCCGGGGCCGGGAGTGAAAAACTGTTTTTT. As protein: CASSYEAGAGSEKLFF.

In nucleotides, the CDR3 is TGCGCCAGCAGCTTCGCGGGACCCGACACCGGGGAGCTGTTTTTT. Translated, it gives CASSFAGPDTGELFF. The V and J genes are TRBV5-1 and TRBJ2-2; D may be TRBD2 (6 bases). Germline loops: CDR1 SGHRS, CDR2 YFSETQ. The length of the CDR3 is 15 residues. The V end was cut by 2 bases, the J end by 3 bases, with 11 bases between.

The table lists this clone with a count of one. This sequence joins TRBV7-9 and TRBJ1-1, with 7 bases aligning to TRBD1. The CDR3 sequence is 15 residues long. CDR1 is SEHNR and CDR2 is FQNEAQ in the germline V gene (reference sequence). With V trimmed by 5 bases and J by 2 bases, 8 bases remained unmatched. This CDR3 is CASSTHRGVNTEAFF. CDR3 coding DNA: TGTGCCAGCAGCACACACAGGGGAGTTAACACTGAAGCTTTCTTT.

The rearrangement links TRBV19 to TRBJ2-3; D gene uncertain. CDR3 length: 14 amino acids. Per germline, CDR1 LNHDA and CDR2 SQIVND (reference sequence). Trimming cost V 5 bases and J 2 bases, with 11 bases left between them. CDR3 sequence: CASSQTHATDTQYF. DNA for the CDR3: TGTGCCAGTAGTCAGACACACGCCACAGATACGCAGTATTTT.

The chain carries TRBV7-9 and TRBJ2-2; possibly TRBD1 for D (5 bases). This CDR3 has 16 amino acids. V shed 1 base and J shed 2 bases, with 11 bases lying between them. The V gene's germline CDR1 is SEHNR and CDR2 FQNEAQ (reference sequence). This CDR3 reads CASSLGARVNTGELFF. The CDR3 DNA is TGTGCCAGCAGCTTAGGGGCCAGGGTAAACACCGGGGAGCTGTTTTTT.

This clone was counted between two and nine times. The rearrangement uses TRBV14 and TRBJ2-5; D is uncertain. Germline CDR1 is SGHDN and CDR2 is FVKESK. Trimming took 4 bases from V and 5 from J, leaving 17 bases between them. The CDR3 has 15 residues. The CDR3 bases are TGTGCCAGCAGCCCGAACGGTTTGGGCTCGGAGACCCAGTACTTC. Amino acids: CASSPNGLGSETQYF.